This record looks at one TCR beta chain sequence and its context. This clone was seen more than once but under ten times. The clone's antigen remains unknown. No quality values exist for individual bases; no much larger clone is one base distant. The junction carries 13 bases between V and J, which are trimmed by 0 bases and 4 bases respectively. According to the germline V gene (reference sequence), CDR1 reads GTSNPN and CDR2 reads SVGIG. There are 16 amino acids in the CDR3, from cysteine to phenylalanine inclusive. The CDR3 DNA has 48 bases and is translated from base 1. Healthy HIV-negative adults with no recently reported acute infections or vaccinations were included as donors. Only Caucasian adults living in Nashville, Tennessee, USA were represented among the donors. In the unsorted samples, some 100 million PBMCs were counted, and genomic DNA was extracted using the QIAamp DNA Blood Mini kit. After blood collection by leukapheresis, PBMCs were isolated using Ficoll-Histopaque density gradient centrifugation and then cryopreserved in the vapor phase of liquid nitrogen.

This entry is derived from a study of shared clonotypes between healthy human individuals (dated by TCRdb to the early 2020s). For the wider study: The cohort comprised a couple of women and three men aged 18 to 49 years. Leukapheresis yielded between about 0.85 and 10 billion PBMCs per donor. To estimate repertoire size and how much clonotype sharing occurs between individuals, the study deeply sequenced the blood TCR repertoires of five healthy adults. Libraries were prepared and TCR repertoires were sequenced by different laboratories using diverse techniques, in order to increase sequencing depth and limit assay-specific biases. The study at large found these results: Sampling was limited to blood, and TCR repertoires in tissue likely differ from TCR repertoires in blood. The genetic and exposure-history diversity represented was limited by the small number of donors. Pairwise subsampling led to the expectation that sequencing depth would affect the degree of clonotype sharing among donors.

TCR CDR3 regions were amplified from genomic DNA by multiplex PCR using the deep immunoSEQ assay. For each cell subset, the extracted genomic DNA was distributed evenly across all wells of several immunoSEQ 96-well plates, and each plate served as one replicate. For unsorted PBMC, each replicate PCR was loaded with about 270 ng genomic DNA, equivalent to roughly 31,000 T cell genomes. Ten immunoSEQ deep assay plates were used to sequence unsorted PBMC genomic DNA. Purified libraries were quantified with a Qubit 3.0 fluorometer, sized on a Bioanalyzer 2100, and re-quantified with the KAPA Library Quantification kit. Every immunoSEQ 96-well plate was sequenced on a dedicated single-read 150-cycle Illumina NextSeq 550 flow cell. The original methods were these. Because the immunoSEQ output held only junctional sequences and lacked quality scores, the filtering could not match the filtering applied to full-length reads. To assign V/J genes and CDR3, sequences were annotated using PyIR, a Python wrapper for IgBLAST v1.9, with IMGT germline references. Any read was removed if the V/J assignment was weak (E-value above 1e-6), the CDR3 was missing, or the read contained stop codons, out-of-frame junctions, or ambiguous translated residues. V3J clonotypes were defined as sequences sharing the same inferred V gene, J gene, and CDR3 amino acid sequence. Percentage overlap between repertoires was calculated by dividing the number of shared unique clonotypes by the size of the smaller repertoire. Repertoire richness was assessed with RTK rarefaction, the Chao1 estimator, and Recon v2.1 estimates of unobserved clonotypes. The immuneACCESS repertoire file appears here via TCRdb, limited to in-frame rearrangements. These files lack a portion of the clones; in checked studies, under half of the deficit traces to unresolved V genes, and the cause of the others is not known. V and J calls and clone size follow that table, whereas D and trimming were derived from the DNA. Across this sample there are 97,000 or so clones, with approximately 51% seen only once. The ten largest make up approximately 16% of the sample.

The chain is assembled from TRBV30 and TRBJ2-6, with TRBD2 as a weak D call on 6 bases. Sequencing input: PBMCs. The TCR was taken from a woman aged 40 to 50 in good health. Some clones in this sample may be carry-over from other donors' samples. In nucleotides, the sequence is TGTGCCTGGAGTGTAGGAGGGGTTACAGGGGCCAACGTCCTGACTTTC. This gives the protein CAWSVGGVTGANVLTF.